This T cell receptor (beta chain) was retrieved from a study of cytomegalovirus exposure and HLA in healthy donors. CDR1 and CDR2 (germline): SGHRS, YFSETQ. The CDR3 has 14 amino acids. Trimming removed 0 bases from V and 3 bases from J, with 10 bases in between. The PCR contained 60 Vbeta and 13 Jbeta primers. Only in-frame clones appear in the TCRdb table, and some are missing; sequencing was by immunoSEQ multiplex PCR. This listing includes around 75,000 clones. The sequencing sample was made of PBMCs. The chain employs TRBV5-1 and TRBJ2-7, with D tentatively TRBD2 (6 bases). The TCR sequence derives from a man aged 45-60 years in good health and CMV-seropositive. The CDR3 region has the DNA TGCGCCAGCAGCTTGGTAGCGGTTAGCTACGAGCAGTACTTC. This translates into CASSLVAVSYEQYF.